This T cell receptor beta chain came from a study of control samples from healthy donors and cancer patients. Only in-frame clones appear in the TCRdb table, and some are missing; sequencing was by immunoSEQ multiplex PCR. Altogether about 160,000 clones are present, less than 95% being singletons, with the ten largest covering 14%. Unmatched junction bases numbered 4, after V lost 4 bases and J lost 4 bases. Germline loops: CDR1 MGHDK, CDR2 SYGVNS. The CDR3 is made up of 14 amino acids. This receptor was identified in a man aged 60 to 75 with colorectal cancer. This rearrangement joins TRBV25-1 to TRBJ2-7; 10 positions agree with TRBD1. Sequences were obtained from PBMCs. DNA of the CDR3: TGTGCCAGCAGTGTGGGACAGGGGCCGTACGAGCAGTACTTC. This gives the protein CASSVGQGPYEQYF.